The entry below describes one TCR beta chain. This record belongs to a study of graft-versus-host responses after intestinal transplantation. The overall study: Multivisceral, liver-intestinal, or isolated intestinal transplants were given to recipients.

Here immunoSEQ multiplex PCR was the method, and the copy in TCRdb shows in-frame clones only, minus some. The table records 8,000 or so clones, approximately 31% of them present only once. The study plated some 200,000 CFSE-labeled responders with some 200,000 irradiated, violet-dye-labeled stimulators. Cell sorting after the reaction yielded proliferating CFSE-low CD3+CD4+ and CD3+CD8+ responders. Overall study results and limits: Some patients had graft-donor T cell macrochimerism, and their allografts showed high graft-versus-host to host-versus-graft clonal ratios. Circulating GvH clone levels at their peak were associated with HvG declines (early post-transplant).

V was clipped by 8 bases and J by 4 bases, with 21 bases between them. CDR3 length equals 16 residues. Germline V gene lookup returns CDR1 MNHEY and CDR2 SMNVEV (reference sequence). The TCR was taken from a human patient who received an intestinal transplant. Sample: alloreactive CD8+ T cells from a mixed lymphocyte reaction culture, taken before intestinal transplant. Subset reported: CFSE-low proliferating T cells sorted from approximately 6-day pre-transplant mixed lymphocyte reaction (GvH or HvG direction). The rearrangement joins TRBV27 to TRBJ1-5, with D tentatively TRBD1 (5 bases). CDR3 in amino acids: CASPMEGMLRNQPQHF. The CDR3, as DNA: TGTGCCAGCCCCATGGAGGGGATGTTAAGAAATCAGCCCCAGCATTTT.